This TCR beta chain was captured in a study of T cell changes during pregnancy in multiple sclerosis. Method: immunoSEQ multiplex PCR; TCRdb's copy keeps in-frame clones and lacks some. The sample has around 49,000 clones, nearly 95% seen once. Trimming removed 8 bases from V and 5 bases from J, with 12 bases in between. Per germline, CDR1 MNHNS and CDR2 SASEGT. This CDR3 is 13 amino acids long. The sequence was obtained from a female donor in good health, enrolled as a control in a pregnancy study. V and J are TRBV6-1 and TRBJ1-4, with D unresolved. Source: CD4+ T cells from peripheral blood mononuclear cells, taken after pregnancy. The CDR3 bases are TGTGCCAGCCAGTGGAGACTCAATGAAAAACTGTTTTTT. This encodes CASQWRLNEKLFF.